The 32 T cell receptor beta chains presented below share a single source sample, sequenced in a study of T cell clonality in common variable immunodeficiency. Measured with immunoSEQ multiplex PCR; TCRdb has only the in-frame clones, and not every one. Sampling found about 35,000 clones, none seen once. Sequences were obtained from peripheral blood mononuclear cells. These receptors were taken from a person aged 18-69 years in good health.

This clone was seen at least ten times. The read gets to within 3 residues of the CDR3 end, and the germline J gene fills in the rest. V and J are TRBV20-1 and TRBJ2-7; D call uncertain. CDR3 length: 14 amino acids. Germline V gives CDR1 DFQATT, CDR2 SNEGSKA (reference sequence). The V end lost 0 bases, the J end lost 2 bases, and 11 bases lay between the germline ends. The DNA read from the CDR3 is TGCAGTGCTAGAGATTCAAGCGCTACCTACGAG. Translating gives CSARDSSATYE. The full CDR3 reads CSARDSSATYEQYF.

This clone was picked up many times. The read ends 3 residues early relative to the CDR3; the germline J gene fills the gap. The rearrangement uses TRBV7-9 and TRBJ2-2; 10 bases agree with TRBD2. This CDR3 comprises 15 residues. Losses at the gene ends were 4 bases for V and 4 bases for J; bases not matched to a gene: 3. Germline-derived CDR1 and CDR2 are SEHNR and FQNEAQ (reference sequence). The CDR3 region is CASSSSGSGTGELFF. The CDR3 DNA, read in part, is TGTGCCAGCAGCTCTAGCGGGAGTGGCACCGGGGAG. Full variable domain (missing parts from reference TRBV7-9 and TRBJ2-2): DTGVSQNPRHKITKRGQNVTFRCDPISEHNRLYWYRQTLGQGPEFLTYFQNEAQLEKSRLLSDRFSAERPKGSFSTLEIQRTEQGDSAMYLCASSSSGSGTGELFFGEGSRLTVL.

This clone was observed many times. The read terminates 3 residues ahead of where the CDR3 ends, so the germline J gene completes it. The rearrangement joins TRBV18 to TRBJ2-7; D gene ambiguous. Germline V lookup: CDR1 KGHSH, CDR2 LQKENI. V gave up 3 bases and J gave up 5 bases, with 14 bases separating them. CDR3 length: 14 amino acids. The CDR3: CASSPPQEPHEQYF. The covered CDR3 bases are TGTGCCAGCTCACCCCCCCAGGAACCCCACGAG.

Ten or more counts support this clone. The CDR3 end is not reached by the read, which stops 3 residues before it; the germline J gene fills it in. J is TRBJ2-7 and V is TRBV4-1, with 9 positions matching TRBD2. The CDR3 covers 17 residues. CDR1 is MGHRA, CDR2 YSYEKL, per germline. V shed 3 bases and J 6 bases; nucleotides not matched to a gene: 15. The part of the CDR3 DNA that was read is TGCGCCAGCAGCCAGTTACCCCTCTCTAGCGGGACCTCCGAG. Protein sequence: CASSQLPLSSGTSE. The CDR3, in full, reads CASSQLPLSSGTSEQYF.

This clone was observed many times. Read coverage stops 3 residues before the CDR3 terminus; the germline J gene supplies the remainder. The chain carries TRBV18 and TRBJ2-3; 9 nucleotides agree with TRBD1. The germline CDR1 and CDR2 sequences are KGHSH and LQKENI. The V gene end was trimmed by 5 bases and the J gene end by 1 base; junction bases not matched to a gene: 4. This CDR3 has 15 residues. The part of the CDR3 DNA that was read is TGTGCCAGCTCAACCCGGGACAGGGGCACAGATACG. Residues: CASSTRDRGTDT. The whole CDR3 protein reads CASSTRDRGTDTQYF.

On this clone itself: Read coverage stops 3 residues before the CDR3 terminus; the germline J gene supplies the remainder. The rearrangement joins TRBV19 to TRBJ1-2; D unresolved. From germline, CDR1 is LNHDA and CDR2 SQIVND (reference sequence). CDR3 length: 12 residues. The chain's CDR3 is CASSPSVDTYTF. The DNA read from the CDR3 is TGTGCCAGTAGCCCTAGTGTAGATACC.

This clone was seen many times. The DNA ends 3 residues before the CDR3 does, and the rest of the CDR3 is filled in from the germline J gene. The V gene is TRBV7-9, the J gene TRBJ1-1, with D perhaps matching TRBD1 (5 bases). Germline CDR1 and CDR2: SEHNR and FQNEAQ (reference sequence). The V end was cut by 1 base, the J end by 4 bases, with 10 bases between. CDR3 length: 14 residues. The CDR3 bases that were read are TGTGCCAGCAGCTTAGTCAGGGAGGCCACTGAA. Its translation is CASSLVREATE. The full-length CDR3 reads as CASSLVREATEAFF.

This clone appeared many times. CDR3 bases read: TGTGCCAGCAGTGAAGGTTTTGGGGGCGGTCAGCCC. Protein: CASSEGFGGGQP. The CDR3 in full is CASSEGFGGGQPQHF. J is TRBJ1-5 and V is TRBV2; a possible D gene is TRBD1 (6 bases). The CDR3 is cut off 3 residues early in the read; its end comes from the germline J gene. V was cut by 1 base and J by 6 bases, with 13 bases left in between. The CDR3 is made up of 15 amino acids. Germline loops: CDR1 SNHLY, CDR2 FYNNEI. The full variable domain, its missing parts supplied by reference TRBV2 and TRBJ1-5, is EPEVTQTPSHQVTQMGQEVILRCVPISNHLYFYWYRQILGQKVEFLVSFYNNEISEKSEIFDDQFSVERPDGSNFTLKIRSTKLEDSAMYFCASSEGFGGGQPQHFGDGTRLSIL.

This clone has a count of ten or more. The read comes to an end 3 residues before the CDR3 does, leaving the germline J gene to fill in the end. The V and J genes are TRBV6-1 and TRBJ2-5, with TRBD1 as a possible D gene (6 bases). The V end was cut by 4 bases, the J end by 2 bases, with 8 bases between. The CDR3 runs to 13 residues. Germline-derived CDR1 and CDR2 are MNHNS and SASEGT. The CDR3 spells CASSGTVQETQYF. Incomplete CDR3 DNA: TGTGCCAGCAGTGGGACAGTTCAAGAGACC.

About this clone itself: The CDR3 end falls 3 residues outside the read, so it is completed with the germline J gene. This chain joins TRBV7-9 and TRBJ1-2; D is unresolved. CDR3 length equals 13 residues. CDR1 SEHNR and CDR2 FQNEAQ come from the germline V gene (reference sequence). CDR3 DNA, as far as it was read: TGTGCCAGCGGATCGGCAGCTGACTACGAC. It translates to CASGSAADYD. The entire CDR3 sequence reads CASGSAADYDYTF.

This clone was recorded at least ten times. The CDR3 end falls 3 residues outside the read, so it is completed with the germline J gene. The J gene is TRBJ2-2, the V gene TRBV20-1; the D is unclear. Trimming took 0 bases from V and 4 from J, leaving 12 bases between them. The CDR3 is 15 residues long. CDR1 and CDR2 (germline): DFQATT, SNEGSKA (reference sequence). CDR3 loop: CSARDIQAPTGELFF. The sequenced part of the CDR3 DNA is TGCAGTGCTAGAGATATTCAGGCCCCCACCGGGGAG.

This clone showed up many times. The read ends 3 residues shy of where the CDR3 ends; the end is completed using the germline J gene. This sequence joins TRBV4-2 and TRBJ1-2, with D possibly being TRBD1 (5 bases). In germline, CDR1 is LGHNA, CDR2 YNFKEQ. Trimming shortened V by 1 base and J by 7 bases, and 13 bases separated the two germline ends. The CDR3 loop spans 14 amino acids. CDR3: CASSQGDSGGGYTF. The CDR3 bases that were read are TGTGCCAGCAGCCAAGGGGACTCAGGAGGTGGC.

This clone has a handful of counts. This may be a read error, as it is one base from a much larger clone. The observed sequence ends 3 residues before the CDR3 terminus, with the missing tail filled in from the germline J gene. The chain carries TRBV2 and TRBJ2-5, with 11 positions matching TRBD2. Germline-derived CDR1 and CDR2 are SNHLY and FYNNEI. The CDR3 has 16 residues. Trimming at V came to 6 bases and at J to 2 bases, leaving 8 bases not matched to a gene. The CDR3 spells CASRPRTSGPQETQYF. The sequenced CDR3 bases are TGTGCCAGCAGGCCCCGGACTAGCGGGCCTCAAGAGACC.

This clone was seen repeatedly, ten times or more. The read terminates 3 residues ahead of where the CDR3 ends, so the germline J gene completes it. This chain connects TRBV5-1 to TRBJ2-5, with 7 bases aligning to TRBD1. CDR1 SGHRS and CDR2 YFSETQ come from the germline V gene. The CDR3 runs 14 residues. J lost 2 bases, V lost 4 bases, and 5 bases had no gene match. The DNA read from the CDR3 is TGCGCCAGCAGCCCCGGACAGGAACAAGAGACC. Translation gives CASSPGQEQET. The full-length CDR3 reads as CASSPGQEQETQYF. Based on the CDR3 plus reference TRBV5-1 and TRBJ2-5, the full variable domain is KAGVTQTPRYLIKTRGQQVTLSCSPISGHRSVSWYQQTPGQGLQFLFEYFSETQRNKGNFPGRFSGRQFSNSRSEMNVSTLELGDSALYLCASSPGQEQETQYFGPGTRLLVL.

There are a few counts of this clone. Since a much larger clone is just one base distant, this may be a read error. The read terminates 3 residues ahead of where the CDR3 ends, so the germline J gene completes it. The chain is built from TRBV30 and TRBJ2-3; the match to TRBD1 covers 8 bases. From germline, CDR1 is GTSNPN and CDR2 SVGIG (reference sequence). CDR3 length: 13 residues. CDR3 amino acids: CAWSQGAGQPQYF. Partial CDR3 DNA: TGTGCCTGGAGTCAGGGGGCAGGACAGCCG.

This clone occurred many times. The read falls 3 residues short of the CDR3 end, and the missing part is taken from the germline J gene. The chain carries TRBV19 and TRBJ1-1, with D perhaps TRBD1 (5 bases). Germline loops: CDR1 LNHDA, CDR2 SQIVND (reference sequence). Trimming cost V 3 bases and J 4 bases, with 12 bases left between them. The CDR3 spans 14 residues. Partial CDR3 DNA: TGTGCCAGTAGTATTTCCAGGGTAGGCACTGAA. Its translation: CASSISRVGTE. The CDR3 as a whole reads CASSISRVGTEAFF.

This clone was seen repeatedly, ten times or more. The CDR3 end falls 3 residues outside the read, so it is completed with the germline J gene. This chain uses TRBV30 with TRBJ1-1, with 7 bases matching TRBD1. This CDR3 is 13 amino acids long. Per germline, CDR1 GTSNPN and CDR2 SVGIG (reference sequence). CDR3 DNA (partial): TGTGCCTGGACCGAAACGGACAGGAGCCAA. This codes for CAWTETDRSQ. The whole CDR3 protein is CAWTETDRSQAFF.

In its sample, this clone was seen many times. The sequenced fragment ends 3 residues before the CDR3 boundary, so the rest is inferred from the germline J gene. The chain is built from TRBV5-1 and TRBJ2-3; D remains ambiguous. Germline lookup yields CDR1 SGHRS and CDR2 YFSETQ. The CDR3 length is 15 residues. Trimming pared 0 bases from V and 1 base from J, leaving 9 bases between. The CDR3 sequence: CASSLESQGTDTQYF. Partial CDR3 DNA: TGCGCCAGCAGCTTGGAATCCCAGGGCACAGATACG.

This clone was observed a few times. The CDR3: CASSPDRNQYEQYF. Partial CDR3 DNA: TGTGCCAGCAGCCCGGACAGGAATCAATACGAG. The rearrangement links TRBV5-5 to TRBJ2-7, with 7 nucleotides matching TRBD1. Read coverage stops 3 residues before the CDR3 terminus; the germline J gene supplies the remainder. V was pared by 4 bases and J by 4 bases, with 8 bases of the junction left unmatched. The CDR3 has 14 amino acids. CDR1 SGHKS and CDR2 YYEKEE come from the germline V gene (reference sequence).

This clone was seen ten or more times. CDR3 DNA, as far as it was read: TGCGCCAGCAGTACCACAGGGAGAGCATATTACGAG. Amino acids: CASSTTGRAYYE. The full CDR3 reads CASSTTGRAYYEQYF. The chain has TRBV5-1 and TRBJ2-7, with a weak D call TRBD1 (6 bases). From the germline J gene comes the end of the CDR3, since the read stops 3 residues before it. Looked up from germline, CDR1 is SGHRS and CDR2 is YFSETQ. This CDR3 region has 15 residues. Trimming shortened V by 5 bases and J by 4 bases, and 19 bases separated the two germline ends.

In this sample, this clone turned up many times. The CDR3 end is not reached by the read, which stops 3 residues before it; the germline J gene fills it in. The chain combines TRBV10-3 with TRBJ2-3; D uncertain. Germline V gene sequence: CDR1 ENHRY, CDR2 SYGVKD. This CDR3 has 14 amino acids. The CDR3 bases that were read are TGTGCCATCAGTGAGTCTCTACTCGCGGAGACG. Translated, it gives CAISESLLAET. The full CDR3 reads CAISESLLAETQYF.

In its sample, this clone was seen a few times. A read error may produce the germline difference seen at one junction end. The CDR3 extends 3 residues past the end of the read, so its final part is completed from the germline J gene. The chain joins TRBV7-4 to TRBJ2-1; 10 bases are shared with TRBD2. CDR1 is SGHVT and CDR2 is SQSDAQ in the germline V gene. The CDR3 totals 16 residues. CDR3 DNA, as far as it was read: TGCACCAGCAGCCTCCCGAGCGGGAGGGGACCCAATGAG. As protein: CTSSLPSGRGPNE. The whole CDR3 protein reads CTSSLPSGRGPNEQFF.

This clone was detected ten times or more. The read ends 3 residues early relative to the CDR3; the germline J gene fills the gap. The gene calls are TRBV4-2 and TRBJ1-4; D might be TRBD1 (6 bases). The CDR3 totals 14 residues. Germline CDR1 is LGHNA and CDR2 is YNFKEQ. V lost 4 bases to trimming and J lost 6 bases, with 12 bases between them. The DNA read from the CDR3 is TGTGCCAGCAGCCTCGGACAGAGCGATGAAAAA. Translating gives CASSLGQSDEK. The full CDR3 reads CASSLGQSDEKLFF.

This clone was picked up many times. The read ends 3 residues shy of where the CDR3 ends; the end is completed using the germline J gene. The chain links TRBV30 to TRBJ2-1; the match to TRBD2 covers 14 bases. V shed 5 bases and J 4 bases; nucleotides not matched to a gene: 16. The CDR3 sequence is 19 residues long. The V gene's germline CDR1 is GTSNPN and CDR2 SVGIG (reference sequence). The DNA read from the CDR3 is TGTGCCTGGGCCCCGGGACTAGCGGGAGATGGGTTTAGGTACAATGAG. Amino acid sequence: CAWAPGLAGDGFRYNE. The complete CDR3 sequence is CAWAPGLAGDGFRYNEQFF.

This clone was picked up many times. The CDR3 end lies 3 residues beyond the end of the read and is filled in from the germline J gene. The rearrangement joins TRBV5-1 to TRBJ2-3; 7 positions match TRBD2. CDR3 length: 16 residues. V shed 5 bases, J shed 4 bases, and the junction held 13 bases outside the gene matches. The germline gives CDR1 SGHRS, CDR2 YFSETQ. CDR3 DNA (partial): TGCGCCAGCAGTTTTTTCCTTGGCGGGAGTTCAGATACG. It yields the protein CASSFFLGGSSDT. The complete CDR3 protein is CASSFFLGGSSDTQYF.

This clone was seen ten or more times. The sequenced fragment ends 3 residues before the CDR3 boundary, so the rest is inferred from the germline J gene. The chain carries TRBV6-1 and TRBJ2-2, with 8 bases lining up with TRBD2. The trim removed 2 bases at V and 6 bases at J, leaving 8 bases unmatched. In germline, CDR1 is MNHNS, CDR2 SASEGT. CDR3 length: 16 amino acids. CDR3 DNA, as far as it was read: TGTGCCAGCAGTGAAAGGGGAGCGGGAGATGCCGGGGAG. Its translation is CASSERGAGDAGE. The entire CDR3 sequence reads CASSERGAGDAGELFF.

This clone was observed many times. The CDR3: CSAPGQGTAWDNSPLHF. The CDR3 bases that were read are TGCAGTGCGCCCGGACAGGGAACGGCTTGGGATAATTCACCC. The chain is built from TRBV20-1 and TRBJ1-6; TRBD1 aligns across 8 bases. The DNA ends 3 residues before the CDR3 does, and the rest of the CDR3 is filled in from the germline J gene. CDR3 length: 17 residues. The V and J ends lost 6 bases and 5 bases, in that order; junction bases with no gene match: 15. Germline CDR1 DFQATT, CDR2 SNEGSKA (reference sequence).

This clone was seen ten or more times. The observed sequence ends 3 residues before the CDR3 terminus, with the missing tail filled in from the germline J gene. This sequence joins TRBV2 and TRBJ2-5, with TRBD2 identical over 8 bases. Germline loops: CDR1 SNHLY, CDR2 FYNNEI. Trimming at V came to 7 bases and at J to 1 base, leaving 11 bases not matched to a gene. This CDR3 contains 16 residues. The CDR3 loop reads CASNLREVLRQETQYF. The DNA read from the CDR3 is TGTGCCAGCAATTTGCGGGAGGTACTCCGCCAAGAGACC.

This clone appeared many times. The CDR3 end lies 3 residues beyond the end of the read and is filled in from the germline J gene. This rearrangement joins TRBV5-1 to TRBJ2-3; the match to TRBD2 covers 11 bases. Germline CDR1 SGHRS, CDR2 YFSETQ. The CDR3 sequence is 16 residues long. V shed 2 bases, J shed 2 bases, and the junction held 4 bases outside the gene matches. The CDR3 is CASSLSTSGVTDTQYF. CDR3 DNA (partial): TGCGCCAGCAGCTTATCGACTAGCGGGGTCACAGATACG.

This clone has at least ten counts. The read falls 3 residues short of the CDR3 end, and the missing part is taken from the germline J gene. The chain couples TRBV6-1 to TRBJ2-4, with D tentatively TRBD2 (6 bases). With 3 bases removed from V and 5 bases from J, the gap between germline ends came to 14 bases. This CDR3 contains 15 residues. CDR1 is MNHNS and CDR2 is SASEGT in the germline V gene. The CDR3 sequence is CASSETRLGENIQYF. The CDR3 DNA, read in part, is TGTGCCAGCAGTGAGACTAGACTTGGGGAAAACATT.

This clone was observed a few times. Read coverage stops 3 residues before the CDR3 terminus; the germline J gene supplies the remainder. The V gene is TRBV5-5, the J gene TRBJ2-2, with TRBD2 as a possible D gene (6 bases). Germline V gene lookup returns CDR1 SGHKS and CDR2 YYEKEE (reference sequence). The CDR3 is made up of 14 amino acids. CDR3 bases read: TGTGCCAGCACCCCCGGGGGTTCGAATGAAAAG. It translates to CASTPGGSNEK. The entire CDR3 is CASTPGGSNEKLFF.

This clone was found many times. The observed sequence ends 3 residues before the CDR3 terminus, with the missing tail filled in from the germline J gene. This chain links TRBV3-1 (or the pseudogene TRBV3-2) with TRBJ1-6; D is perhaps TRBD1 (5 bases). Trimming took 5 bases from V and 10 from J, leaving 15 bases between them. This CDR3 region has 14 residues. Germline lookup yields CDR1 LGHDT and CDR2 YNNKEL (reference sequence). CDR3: CASSARDLGSPLHF. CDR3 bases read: TGTGCCAGCAGCGCCAGGGATTTAGGATCACCC.